The 30 T cell receptor beta chains given below trace back to one sample, sequenced in a study of blood T cell repertoires in COVID-19. Assay used: immunoSEQ multiplex PCR; TCRdb lists only in-frame clones, some missing. This table holds 250,000 to 400,000 clones, about 91% found once. Specimen: peripheral blood. The receptors derive from a woman aged 25 to 39 with COVID-19, enrolled during active disease.

Comments on this clone: Other DNA sequences in this specimen translate into the identical CDR3. This chain links TRBV5-4 with TRBJ2-5; tentative D call: TRBD1 (6 bases). CDR3 length: 14 amino acids. V was shortened by 2 bases and J by 0 bases, with 8 bases between the two germline ends. Looked up from germline, CDR1 is SGHNT and CDR2 is YYREEE (reference sequence). The DNA of the CDR3 is TGTGCCAGCAGCTTAGGGGGAAACCAAGAGACCCAGTACTTC. Translated, it gives CASSLGGNQETQYF.

This chain links TRBV29-1 with TRBJ2-3; a possible D gene is TRBD2 (5 bases). Germline V CDR1 and CDR2: SQVTM, ANQGSEA. CDR3 length: 15 residues. The germline V and J ends were trimmed by 4 bases and 0 bases, with 14 bases remaining between them. The CDR3: CSVGALWESTDTQYF. CDR3 sequence (DNA): TGCAGCGTTGGGGCCCTATGGGAGAGCACAGATACGCAGTATTTT.

The chain has TRBV29-1 and TRBJ2-7; TRBD1 aligns across 7 bases. The CDR3 extends over 12 amino acids. Germline loops: CDR1 SQVTM, CDR2 ANQGSEA. V shed 8 bases and J 2 bases; nucleotides not matched to a gene: 6. CDR3 sequence (DNA): TGCAGCCTGTCGGGACAGCCCTACGAGCAGTACGTC. This translates into CSLSGQPYEQYV.

V and J are TRBV6-6 and TRBJ1-5; 10 positions match TRBD1. CDR3 size: 15 residues. Germline V gene sequence: CDR1 MNHNY, CDR2 SVGAGI (reference sequence). Trimming at V came to 6 bases and at J to 6 bases, leaving 8 bases not matched to a gene. Here the CDR3 DNA reads TGTGCCAGCAGGGCGGGACAGGGGTCGGGTCAGCCCCAGCATTTT. As protein: CASRAGQGSGQPQHF.

The chain combines TRBV5-4 with TRBJ2-2; TRBD2 is a possible D gene (5 bases). Trimming took off 0 bases at V and 2 bases at J, with 11 bases between the two ends. The CDR3 extends over 16 amino acids. Germline V lookup: CDR1 SGHNT, CDR2 YYREEE (reference sequence). The CDR3, as DNA: TGTGCCAGCAGCTTGGGGGAGCGGCGAAACACCGGGGAGCTGTTTTTT. Protein: CASSLGERRNTGELFF.

This chain uses TRBV30 with TRBJ2-7; 13 bases fit TRBD2. The CDR3 runs 17 residues. V lost 2 bases to trimming and J lost 6 bases; unmatched junction nucleotides: 13. Germline loops: CDR1 GTSNPN, CDR2 SVGIG (reference sequence). The CDR3 loop reads CAWSTTGLAGASREQYF. The DNA of the CDR3 is TGTGCCTGGAGTACAACCGGACTAGCGGGGGCTTCGCGCGAGCAGTACTTC.

This clone was observed a single time. Other DNA variants within this sample encode the same CDR3. V gene TRBV7-9 combines with J gene TRBJ1-1; D is possibly TRBD1 (5 bases). The ends were cut back, 5 bases at V and 1 base at J, with 11 bases in the middle. This CDR3 comprises 14 residues. Germline loops: CDR1 SEHNR, CDR2 FQNEAQ (reference sequence). The CDR3 reads CASSPTGQNTEAFF. The CDR3 nucleotides read TGTGCCAGCAGCCCGACCGGACAGAACACTGAAGCTTTCTTT.

This rearrangement joins TRBV5-4 to TRBJ1-4, with 7 bases lining up with TRBD1. This CDR3 is built from 17 residues. V lost 4 bases to trimming and J lost 0 bases; unmatched junction nucleotides: 9. Germline lookup yields CDR1 SGHNT and CDR2 YYREEE (reference sequence). CDR3 DNA sequence: TGTGCCAGCAGCCGACAGGGAAGGGGTGCAACTAATGAAAAACTGTTTTTT. Protein sequence: CASSRQGRGATNEKLFF.

The chain is built from TRBV21-1 and TRBJ2-5; the table assigns TRBD1, which was not confirmed against the DNA. TRBV21-1 is a documented pseudogene. The CDR3 extends over 14 amino acids. Here the CDR3 DNA reads TGTGCCAGCAGCAAAGTGGGGGCAGAAGCGACCCAGTACTTC. The encoded protein is CASSKVGAEATQYF.

The chain recombines TRBV7-8 with TRBJ2-5; TRBD2 agrees at 9 bases. The V segment lost 3 bases and the J segment 4 bases; nucleotides outside the gene matches: 9. Germline assignment: CDR1 SGHVS and CDR2 FQNEAQ. The CDR3 consists of 16 residues. This CDR3 reads CASSFGTSWLGETQYF. In DNA, the CDR3 is TGTGCCAGCAGCTTCGGGACTAGCTGGCTCGGAGAGACCCAGTACTTC.

This clone appeared once. The J gene is TRBJ2-3, the V gene TRBV5-1, with 11 bases fitting TRBD2. The trim removed 6 bases at V and 4 bases at J, leaving 13 bases unmatched. The CDR3 length is 17 residues. CDR1 and CDR2 from the germline V gene are SGHRS and YFSETQ. CDR3 nucleotide sequence: TGCGCCAGCAAGGTCCTCCTTAGCGGGGGGGTCTCAGATACGCAGTATTTT. It specifies CASKVLLSGGVSDTQYF.

The V call is TRBV7-2, the J call TRBJ2-7; D is ambiguous. Deletions cut 5 bases from V and 5 bases from J, with 16 bases between. The length of the CDR3 is 14 residues. The germline CDR1 and CDR2 sequences are SGHTA and FQGNSA. The CDR3 sequence: CASSPRLGRNEQYF. CDR3 coding DNA: TGTGCCAGCAGCCCCCGTTTGGGCAGGAACGAGCAGTACTTC.

The V and J genes are TRBV29-1 and TRBJ1-2; TRBD1 agrees at 7 bases. The germline CDR1 and CDR2 sequences are SQVTM and ANQGSEA. Trimming removed 4 bases from V and 7 bases from J; junction bases left unmatched: 15. This CDR3 has 15 residues. The CDR3 region is CSVAPGGGWGAGYTF. The CDR3 coding sequence is TGCAGCGTTGCGCCAGGGGGAGGTTGGGGAGCTGGCTACACCTTC. Supplemented by reference TRBV29-1 and TRBJ1-2, the full variable domain reads SAVISQKPSRDICQRGTSLTIQCQVDSQVTMMFWYRQQPGQSLTLIATANQGSEATYESGFVIDKFPISRPNLTFSTLTVSNMSPEDSSIYLCSVAPGGGWGAGYTFGSGTRLTVV.

J is TRBJ1-1 and V is TRBV5-1; possibly TRBD1 for D (6 bases). CDR1 and CDR2 (germline): SGHRS, YFSETQ. The CDR3 spans 12 residues. V lost 4 bases and J 10 bases, leaving 14 bases between the germline ends. The CDR3 here is CASSTYQGIAFF. The CDR3 DNA reads TGCGCCAGCAGCACTTATCAGGGGATAGCTTTCTTT. Filled out from reference TRBV5-1 and TRBJ1-1, the complete variable domain reads KAGVTQTPRYLIKTRGQQVTLSCSPISGHRSVSWYQQTPGQGLQFLFEYFSETQRNKGNFPGRFSGRQFSNSRSEMNVSTLELGDSALYLCASSTYQGIAFFGQGTRLTVV.

The chain employs TRBV7-9 and TRBJ2-5; 8 bases align to TRBD1. Germline V CDR1 and CDR2: SEHNR, FQNEAQ (reference sequence). There are 17 residues in the CDR3. J lost 5 bases, V lost 4 bases, and 15 bases had no gene match. CDR3 nucleotides: TGTGCCAGCAGCTACGAGCCGCGGGGCAGGGGGCTGGAGACCCAGTACTTC. It is translated as CASSYEPRGRGLETQYF. The complete variable domain, with remaining parts taken from reference TRBV7-9 and TRBJ2-5, reads DTGVSQNPRHKITKRGQNVTFRCDPISEHNRLYWYRQTLGQGPEFLTYFQNEAQLEKSRLLSDRFSAERPKGSFSTLEIQRTEQGDSAMYLCASSYEPRGRGLETQYFGPGTRLLVL.

The chain uses TRBV9 and TRBJ2-1, with 9 bases aligning to TRBD2. In germline, CDR1 is SGDLS, CDR2 YYNGEE. The CDR3 is 15 residues long. The junction had 9 bases not matched to a gene; V was cut back by 4 bases and J by 7 bases. CDR3 protein: CASSTTSGSRNEQFF. As DNA, the CDR3 is TGTGCCAGCAGCACGACTAGCGGCAGTAGGAATGAGCAGTTCTTC.

The J gene is TRBJ2-1, the V gene TRBV7-6; D is possibly TRBD2 (6 bases). Germline V CDR1 and CDR2: SGHVS, FNYEAQ. This CDR3 is 16 amino acids long. Trimming removed 6 bases from V and 8 bases from J, with 23 bases in between. The CDR3 spells CASSSPGLPAQDEQFF. The CDR3 DNA is TGTGCCAGCAGTTCCCCGGGACTGCCGGCTCAGGATGAGCAGTTCTTC.

This sequence joins TRBV7-8 and TRBJ2-5, with D possibly matching TRBD1 (6 bases). Looked up from germline, CDR1 is SGHVS and CDR2 is FQNEAQ. Between the trimmed V and J ends, which lost 1 base and 2 bases, there was a span of 17 bases. CDR3 size: 17 residues. In DNA, the CDR3 is TGTGCCAGCAGCTTAGGAGGGGGATGGGGTGTACAAGAGACCCAGTACTTC. It codes for CASSLGGGWGVQETQYF.

CDR3 nucleotide sequence: TGTGCCACCAGTGATTCAGGGTATTCCAATCAGCCCCAGCATTTT. As protein: CATSDSGYSNQPQHF. This sequence joins TRBV24-1 and TRBJ1-5; D may be TRBD1 (5 bases). Trimming pared 2 bases from V and 3 bases from J, leaving 10 bases between. CDR1 KGHDR and CDR2 SFDVKD come from the germline V gene. The CDR3 has 15 amino acids.

The gene calls are TRBV7-9 and TRBJ2-5; 7 bases map to TRBD2. CDR3 length equals 12 residues. The germline V gene has CDR1 SEHNR and CDR2 FQNEAQ (reference sequence). J lost 3 bases, V lost 8 bases, and 3 bases had no gene match. The CDR3 loop is CASSRGEETQYF. The CDR3 nucleotides read TGTGCCAGCTCCCGGGGGGAAGAGACCCAGTACTTC.

The chain joins TRBV5-4 to TRBJ1-2, with D perhaps matching TRBD1 (6 bases). The V and J ends lost 6 bases and 5 bases respectively, with 11 bases between them. CDR1 SGHNT and CDR2 YYREEE come from the germline V gene (reference sequence). CDR3 size: 12 residues. CDR3 coding DNA: TGTGCCAGCACCGGGGGGCCGTATGGCTACACCTTC. Translated: CASTGGPYGYTF.

The V and J genes are TRBV3-1 (or the pseudogene TRBV3-2) and TRBJ1-2; D is perhaps TRBD1 (6 bases). CDR1 is LGHDT, CDR2 YNNKEL, per germline (reference sequence). CDR3 length: 14 residues. V dropped 2 bases and J dropped 4 bases, with 11 bases sitting between them. CDR3 protein: CASSQFGTPYGYTF. Here the CDR3 DNA reads TGTGCCAGCAGCCAATTTGGGACACCCTATGGCTACACCTTC.

A remark on this clone: In the same sample, other DNA sequences code for this CDR3. This sequence joins TRBV9 and TRBJ2-3, with D maybe TRBD1 (6 bases). Germline CDR1 and CDR2: SGDLS and YYNGEE. This CDR3 has 14 residues. Trimming left V 2 bases short and J 3 bases short, with 10 bases between. The CDR3: CASSVGRGTDTQYF. The CDR3 nucleotides are TGTGCCAGCAGCGTCGGCAGGGGTACAGATACGCAGTATTTT.

This clone has a single count. This rearrangement joins TRBV29-1 to TRBJ1-2; 8 bases are a match to TRBD1. J was trimmed by 3 bases and V by 3 bases; bases with no gene match: 3. Germline-derived CDR1 and CDR2 are SQVTM and ANQGSEA. This CDR3 has 13 residues. CDR3: CSVDSGGYYGYTF. The CDR3 region has the DNA TGCAGCGTTGACTCAGGGGGCTACTATGGCTACACCTTC.

The rearrangement joins TRBV5-1 to TRBJ2-1, with D perhaps TRBD1 (5 bases). This CDR3 is 16 amino acids long. The germline gives CDR1 SGHRS, CDR2 YFSETQ. Trimming removed 1 base from V and 0 bases from J, with 11 bases in between. CDR3 DNA sequence: TGCGCCAGCAGCTTGCAGGGCCTACACTCCTACAATGAGCAGTTCTTC. Amino acids: CASSLQGLHSYNEQFF.

This chain uses TRBV15 with TRBJ1-5; D is unclear. The CDR3 runs 14 residues. Per germline, CDR1 LNHNV and CDR2 YYDKDF (reference sequence). V lost 1 base and J lost 4, with 8 bases in between. The chain's CDR3 is CATSRGATNQPQHF. CDR3 sequence (DNA): TGTGCCACCAGCAGAGGGGCTACAAATCAGCCCCAGCATTTT.

This chain joins TRBV11-2 and TRBJ1-2; 10 bases align to TRBD1. The V gene's germline CDR1 is SGHAT and CDR2 FQNNGV. This CDR3 comprises 14 residues. J lost 4 bases, V lost 1 base, and 0 bases had no gene match. CDR3 residues: CASSLGTGGYGYTF. CDR3 sequence (DNA): TGTGCCAGCAGCTTAGGGACAGGGGGCTATGGCTACACCTTC.

The chain combines TRBV7-3 with TRBJ2-1; D is perhaps TRBD2 (7 bases). Germline CDR1 SGHTA, CDR2 FQGTGA. V lost 5 bases and J lost 1, with 15 bases in between. This CDR3 is built from 16 residues. Written as DNA, the CDR3 is TGTGCCAGCAGCCACGAAGGGGGGGTGTCCTACAATGAGCAGTTCTTC. This encodes CASSHEGGVSYNEQFF.

This clone has more than one count but fewer than ten. This chain connects TRBV2 to TRBJ1-1, with TRBD1 matching 8 bases. V lost 7 bases to trimming and J lost 7 bases; unmatched junction nucleotides: 11. The germline CDR1 and CDR2 sequences are SNHLY and FYNNEI. The CDR3 spans 14 residues. CDR3 protein: CASMIHGTGVEAFF. CDR3 coding DNA: TGTGCCAGCATGATACACGGGACAGGAGTTGAAGCTTTCTTT.

The chain carries TRBV28 and TRBJ1-1; D uncertain. Trimming left V 5 bases short and J 1 base short, with 14 bases between. Germline values: CDR1 MDHEN, CDR2 SYDVKM. The CDR3 totals 15 residues. CDR3 amino acids: CASSPHGGPNTEAFF. DNA of the CDR3: TGTGCCAGCAGTCCCCACGGCGGGCCGAACACTGAAGCTTTCTTT.